This T cell receptor beta chain was sequenced for a study of CD8 T cells in Susac syndrome. Sequencing of TCR beta was performed on blood CD8+ T cells and on blood CD4+ T cells. FACS was used to enrich TEMRA cells, whereas the CD8+ and CD4+ T cells were obtained by negative isolation. Reverse transcription used about 0.45 to 1 ug RNA and random hexamers. Across 54 Vbeta and 13 Jbeta, TCR beta CDR3 was amplified with immunoSEQ multiplex PCR. TCRdb recomputed calls from the immunoSEQ multiplex PCR reads with MiXCR, one row per CDR3 protein. The data show about 200,000 distinct CDR3 sequences, 85% to 95% seen once. This CDR3 contains 13 residues. Trimming took 2 bases from V and 6 from J, leaving 10 bases between them. CDR1 and CDR2 from the germline V gene are MNHNY and SVGAGI (reference sequence).

The sequence was collected from a human donor in good health. Input material: CD4+ T cells from PBMCs. This chain links TRBV6-6 with TRBJ1-2, with no clear D. CDR3 DNA: TGTGCCAGCAGTTACGATACCCTTAATGGCTACACCTTC. It encodes CASSYDTLNGYTF.